This paragraph reports one TCR beta chain. This specimen belongs to a study of early stage breast cancer tumors. This CDR3 has 15 residues. V dropped 5 bases and J dropped 2 bases, with 15 bases sitting between them. CDR1 and CDR2 (germline): SGHNT, YENEEA. Profiled with immunoSEQ multiplex PCR; TCRdb holds only in-frame clones, not every one. The profile shows a few thousand clones, about 70% of them singletons. The TCR originated in a person in their 40s with breast cancer. The chain uses TRBV11-3 and TRBJ2-5; D unclear. Sequencing was carried out using breast tumor tissue. The CDR3 reads CASSLGSILQETQYF. The DNA of the CDR3 is TGTGCCAGCAGCCTCGGAAGCATTCTTCAAGAGACCCAGTACTTC.